The T cell receptor beta chain under discussion was sequenced for a study of T-cell memory formation after mild COVID-19. Overall study: TCR clusters were mostly confined to one donor each.

Points from the study as a whole: Memory cells collected pre-infection included some clones that later responded, suggesting cross-reactive memory joined. The CD4+ clones that contracted clustered mainly within CM and EM, and the CD8+ clones concentrated in EMRA.

Using its own MiXCR run on the 5' RACE reads, TCRdb lists one record per CDR3 protein. The sample lists around 300,000 distinct CDR3 sequences, approximately 7.6% occurring once. The CDR3 is 13 amino acids. The V gene's germline CDR1 is MNHEY and CDR2 SVGAGI. Trimming removed 9 bases from V and 0 bases from J, with 11 bases in between. This clonotype was observed a handful of times. What it binds is unknown. The chain combines TRBV6-5 with TRBJ1-2; D not certain. The sequence came from a man younger than 35 who had mild COVID-19 (a few samples of this study predate the infection). Cell type and time point are not known. Sequencing used PBMCs or a T cell subset sorted from them (not recorded which). The DNA for the CDR3 is TGTGCCAGTGGGGAGTGGGCTAACTATGGCTACACCTTC. It yields the protein CASGEWANYGYTF.